This T cell receptor beta chain was retrieved from a study of Tregs in tolerant kidney transplant recipients. Profiled with immunoSEQ multiplex PCR; TCRdb holds only in-frame clones, not every one. The repertoire holds tens of thousands of clones, with under 95% as singletons. Concerning this clone: Its target is unknown.

Study results and limitations: This study did not directly address biological reproducibility. Expanding Tregs on activated donor B cells appeared to best identify donor-specific TCRbeta clones.

Unstimulated Tregs (CD4+CD25+CD127-) and CD4+CD25- non-Tregs were sorted from PBMCs. The specimen sequenced was Tregs from blood. The sequence derives from a human donor in good health.

The CDR3 loop is CASSLVGAGNTIYF. In DNA form, the CDR3 reads TGTGCCAGCAGCTTGGTGGGAGCGGGAAACACCATATATTTT. The V gene is TRBV5-4, the J gene TRBJ1-3; D remains unclear. Trimming stripped 0 bases from V and 4 bases from J, with 8 bases between. The CDR3 spans 14 residues. Looked up from germline, CDR1 is SGHNT and CDR2 is YYREEE (reference sequence).